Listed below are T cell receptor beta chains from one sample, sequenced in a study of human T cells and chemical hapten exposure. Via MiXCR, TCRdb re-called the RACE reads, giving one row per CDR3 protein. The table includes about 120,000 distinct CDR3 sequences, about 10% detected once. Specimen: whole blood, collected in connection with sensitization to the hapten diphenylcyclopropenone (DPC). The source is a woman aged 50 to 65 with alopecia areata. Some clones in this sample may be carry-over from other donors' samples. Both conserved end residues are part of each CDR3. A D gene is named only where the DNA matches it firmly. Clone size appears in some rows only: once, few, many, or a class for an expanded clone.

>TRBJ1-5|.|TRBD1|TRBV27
TGTGCCAGCAGTTCCACCGGACAGGGGTATCAGCCCCAGCATTTT
CASSSTGQGYQPQHF
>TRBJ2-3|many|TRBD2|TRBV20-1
TGCAGTGCTAGTGGGACTAGCGGGGGCGCGGGCACAGATACGCAGTATTTT
CSASGTSGGAGTDTQYF
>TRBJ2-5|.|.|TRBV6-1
TGTGCCAGCAGTGAACAGGGGGGTCAAGAGACCCAGTACTTC
CASSEQGGQETQYF
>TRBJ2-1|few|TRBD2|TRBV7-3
TGTGCCAGCAGCCCCTTGGTGGGGGGGGCCTACAATGAGCAGTTCTTC
CASSPLVGGAYNEQFF
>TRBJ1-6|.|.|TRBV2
TGTGCCAGCAGCCTCGGACAGAATTCACCCCTCCACTTT
CASSLGQNSPLHF
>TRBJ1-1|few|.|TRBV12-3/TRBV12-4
TGTGCCAGCAACCGTGGAGGGGCGATTACTGAAGCTTTCTTT
CASNRGGAITEAFF
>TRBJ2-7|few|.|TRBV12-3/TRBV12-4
TGTGCCAGCAGTTTAGTGAGGGGCGAGCAGTACTTC
CASSLVRGEQYF
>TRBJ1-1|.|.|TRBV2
TGTGCCAGCAGTCCAGGGGATTGGGCTGAAGCTTTCTTT
CASSPGDWAEAFF
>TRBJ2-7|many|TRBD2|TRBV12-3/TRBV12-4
TGTGCCAGCAGTCCGACTAGCGGGGGGGTCTACGAGCAGTACTTC
CASSPTSGGVYEQYF
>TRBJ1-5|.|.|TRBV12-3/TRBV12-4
TGTGCCAGCAGTTTTGGGTTAGAAGCGAATCAGCCCCAGCATTTT
CASSFGLEANQPQHF
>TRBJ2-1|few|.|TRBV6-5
TGTGCCAGCAGTACAGCTATGAGCAATGAGCAGTTCTTC
CASSTAMSNEQFF
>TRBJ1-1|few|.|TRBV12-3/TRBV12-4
TGTGCCAGCAGTTTTGGATGGAACACTGAAGCTTTCTTT
CASSFGWNTEAFF
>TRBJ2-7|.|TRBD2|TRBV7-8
TGTGCCAGCAGCCAAGGACTAGCGGGACATGAGTACGAGCAGTACTTC
CASSQGLAGHEYEQYF
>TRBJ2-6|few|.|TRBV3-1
TGTGCCAGCAGCCAATATTCAACAGGCCCTGGGGCCAACGTCCTGACTTTC
CASSQYSTGPGANVLTF
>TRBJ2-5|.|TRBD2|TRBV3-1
TGTGCCAGCAGCCAAGAAGGGCGGGAGGAAGAGACCCAGTACTTC
CASSQEGREEETQYF
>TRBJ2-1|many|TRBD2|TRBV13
TGTGCCAGCAGCGCCAATCCGGGACTAGCGGGAGAAGGTGAGCAGTTCTTC
CASSANPGLAGEGEQFF
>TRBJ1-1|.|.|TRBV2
TGTGCCAGCAGTGTCGGCGGGGGCGGCACTCAAGCTTTCTTT
CASSVGGGGTQAFF
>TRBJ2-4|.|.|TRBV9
TGTGCCAGCAGCTGGGCCGGCATGGCGGAAAACATTCAGTACTTC
CASSWAGMAENIQYF
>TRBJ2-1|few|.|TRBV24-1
TGTGCCACCAGTGGTCCTAGCAGCCTCTACAATGAGCAGTTCTTC
CATSGPSSLYNEQFF
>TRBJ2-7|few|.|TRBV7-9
TGTGCCAGCACCGAGTTGGCGCGCGAGCAGTACTTC
CASTELAREQYF
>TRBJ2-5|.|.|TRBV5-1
TGCGCCAGCAGCTTGCCCCACACCCCAGAGACCCAGTACTTC
CASSLPHTPETQYF
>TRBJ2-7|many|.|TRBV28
TGTGCCAGCAGCTGGACCGGGGGCTCCTACGAGCAGTACTTC
CASSWTGGSYEQYF
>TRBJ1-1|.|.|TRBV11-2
TGTGCCAGCAGCTCCCCGTTGGGCACTGAAGCTTTCTTT
CASSSPLGTEAFF
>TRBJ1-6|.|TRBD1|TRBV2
TGTGCCAGCAGTGAAAGGCCAGGGGGTTTCGATTCACCCCTCCACTTT
CASSERPGGFDSPLHF
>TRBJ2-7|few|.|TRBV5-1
TGCGCCAGCCCCTGGGCGGCAGGCCGTTCCTTC
CASPWAAGRSF
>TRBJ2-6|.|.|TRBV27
TGTGCCAGCAGTTTAGGAGGGACAGCGGCCAACGTCCTGACTTTC
CASSLGGTAANVLTF
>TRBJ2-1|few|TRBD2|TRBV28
TGTGCCAGCACGGGACTAGCGGGAAATGAGCAGTTCTTC
CASTGLAGNEQFF
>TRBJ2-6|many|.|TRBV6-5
TGTGCCAGCAGTTCAAGTGGGGCCAACGTCCTGACTTTC
CASSSSGANVLTF
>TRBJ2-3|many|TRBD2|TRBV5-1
TGCGCCAGCAGCTTGGCGGCGGGAGGGCGAGATACGCAGTATTTT
CASSLAAGGRDTQYF
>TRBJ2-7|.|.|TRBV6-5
TGTGCCAGCAGTGAGGACGGGAGCTCCTACGAGCAGTACTTC
CASSEDGSSYEQYF
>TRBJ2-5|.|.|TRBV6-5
TGTGCCAGCAGTTACTCAGCGGTGGGTCGGGAGACCCAGTACTTC
CASSYSAVGRETQYF
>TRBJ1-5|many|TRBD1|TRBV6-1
TGTGCCAGCAGTGATGGCGCAGGGGGGAACAATCAGCCCCAGCATTTT
CASSDGAGGNNQPQHF
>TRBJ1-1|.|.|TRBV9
TGTGCCAGCAGCTCATCGGGTGCCGGGGAAGCTTTCTTT
CASSSSGAGEAFF
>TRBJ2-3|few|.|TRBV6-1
TGTGCCAGCAGTGACCTAGATACGCAGTATTTT
CASSDLDTQYF
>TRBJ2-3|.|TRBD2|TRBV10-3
TGTGCCATCAGTGAGTCGACGGGGAGGGCGGATACGCAGTATTTT
CAISESTGRADTQYF
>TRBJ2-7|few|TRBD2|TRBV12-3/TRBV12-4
TGTGCCAGCAGTTTAAGGACTAGCGGGACGAACGAGCAGTACTTC
CASSLRTSGTNEQYF
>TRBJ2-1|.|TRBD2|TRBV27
TGTGCCAGCAGTTTATCTGGCGGGAGTTACTACAATGAGCAGTTCTTC
CASSLSGGSYYNEQFF
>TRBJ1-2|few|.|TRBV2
TGTGCCAGCAGTGAAACGAGACAGTACTATGGCTACACCTTC
CASSETRQYYGYTF
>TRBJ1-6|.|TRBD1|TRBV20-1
TGCAGTGCTAGGAACAACGGACAGGCCAATTCACCCCTCCACTTT
CSARNNGQANSPLHF
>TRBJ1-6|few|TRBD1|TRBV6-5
TGTGCCAGCAGTGGACAGGGGAACTCACCCCTCCACTTT
CASSGQGNSPLHF
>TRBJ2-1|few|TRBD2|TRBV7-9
TGTGCCAGCAGCTGGGAGGGCCGGGCCAATGAGCAGTTCTTC
CASSWEGRANEQFF
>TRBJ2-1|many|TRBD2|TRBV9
TGTGCCAGCAGCGTTTCTTTAGCGGGACCGCACGATGAGCAGTTCTTC
CASSVSLAGPHDEQFF
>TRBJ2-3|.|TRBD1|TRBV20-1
TGCAGTGCTAGGGACAGGGGGCGGACAGATACGCAGTATTTT
CSARDRGRTDTQYF
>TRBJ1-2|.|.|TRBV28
TGTGCCAGCAGTTTCGCTAGCTATGGCTACACCTTC
CASSFASYGYTF
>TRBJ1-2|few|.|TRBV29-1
TGCAGCGTAAACCCCGGGACCGTCTATGGCTACACCTTC
CSVNPGTVYGYTF
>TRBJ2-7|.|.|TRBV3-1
TGTGCCAGCAGCCCCGGGGAAGTCCCCTACGAGCAGTACTTC
CASSPGEVPYEQYF
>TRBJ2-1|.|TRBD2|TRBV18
TGTGCCAGCTCACCCCCGGGAGGGGCGGGCAATGAGCAGTTCTTC
CASSPPGGAGNEQFF
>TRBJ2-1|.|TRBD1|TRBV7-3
TGTGCCAGCAGCTTTGGGGGGGACAGGGGTGAGCAGTTCTTC
CASSFGGDRGEQFF
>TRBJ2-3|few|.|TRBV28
TGTGCCAGCATTACAGGGGCACTAGCGGACACAGATACGCAGTATTTT
CASITGALADTDTQYF
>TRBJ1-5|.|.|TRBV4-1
TGCGCCAGCAGCCTTAGACAAGGTGCCAATCAGCCCCAGCATTTT
CASSLRQGANQPQHF
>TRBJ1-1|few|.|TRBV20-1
TGCAGTGCTAGGCGGGGGATGGACACTGAAGCTTTCTTT
CSARRGMDTEAFF
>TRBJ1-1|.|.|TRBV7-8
TGTGCCAGCAGCTTATGGCAAGGTGAAGCTTTCTTT
CASSLWQGEAFF
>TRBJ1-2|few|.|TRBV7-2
TGTGCCAGCAGTTCTTTCGTCGGAGGGGAGGAGGTCTATGGCTACACCTTC
CASSSFVGGEEVYGYTF
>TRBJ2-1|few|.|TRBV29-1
TGCAGCGTTGTCCGGTCTAGCGATGAGCAGTTCTTC
CSVVRSSDEQFF
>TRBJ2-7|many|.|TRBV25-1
TGTGCCAGCAGTGAAACAGGCTCCTACGAGCAGTACTTC
CASSETGSYEQYF
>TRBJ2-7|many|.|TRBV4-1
TGCGCCAGCAGCCACAGCGAGAATAGCCTCGACGAGCAGTACTTC
CASSHSENSLDEQYF
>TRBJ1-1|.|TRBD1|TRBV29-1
TGCAGCGTGGGACAGGGGGCGCGCACTGAAGCTTTCTTT
CSVGQGARTEAFF